This T cell receptor (beta chain) was retrieved from a study of blood T cell repertoires in COVID-19. In the study overall: T cells, B-cell-depleted T cells, or PBMCs provided the cDNA or gDNA that served as material.

In the source study's methods: Estimation of nucleated cell counts was performed using reference gene primer amplification. Clones were sequenced by immunoSEQ multiplex PCR, and TCRdb holds only the in-frame ones, with some missing. The DNA was the basis for D and trimming; V, J and clone size are from that table. The table records approximately 100,000 clones, about 85% of them present only once. Germline V gene lookup returns CDR1 SGHTA and CDR2 FQGNSA. Trimming stripped 6 bases from V and 0 bases from J, with 12 bases between. This CDR3 is 15 amino acids long. The receptor was derived from a human donor in a cohort sampled during active COVID-19. The chain carries TRBV7-2 and TRBJ2-1, with D tentatively TRBD1 (5 bases). Input material: peripheral blood. The CDR3 region is CASRPWGRSYNEQFF. CDR3 coding DNA: TGTGCCAGCAGACCGTGGGGCCGCTCCTACAATGAGCAGTTCTTC.